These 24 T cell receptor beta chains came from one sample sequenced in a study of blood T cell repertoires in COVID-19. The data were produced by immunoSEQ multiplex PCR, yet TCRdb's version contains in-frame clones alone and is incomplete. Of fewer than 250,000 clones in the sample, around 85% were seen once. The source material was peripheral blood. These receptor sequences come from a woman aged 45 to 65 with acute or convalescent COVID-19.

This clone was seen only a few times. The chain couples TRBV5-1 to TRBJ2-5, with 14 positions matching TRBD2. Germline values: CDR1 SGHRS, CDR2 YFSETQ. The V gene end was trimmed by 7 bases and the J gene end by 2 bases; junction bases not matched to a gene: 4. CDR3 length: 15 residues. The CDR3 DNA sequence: TGCGCCAGCGAGCGGACTAGCGGGGGGCAAGAGACCCAGTACTTC. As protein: CASERTSGGQETQYF.

CDR3 region: CAWSPLLYGYTF. As DNA, the CDR3 is TGTGCCTGGAGTCCCCTACTTTATGGCTACACCTTC. The rearrangement links TRBV30 to TRBJ1-2; D remains ambiguous. V was cut by 2 bases and J by 5 bases, with 9 bases left in between. Germline V lookup: CDR1 GTSNPN, CDR2 SVGIG (reference sequence). The CDR3 spans 12 residues.

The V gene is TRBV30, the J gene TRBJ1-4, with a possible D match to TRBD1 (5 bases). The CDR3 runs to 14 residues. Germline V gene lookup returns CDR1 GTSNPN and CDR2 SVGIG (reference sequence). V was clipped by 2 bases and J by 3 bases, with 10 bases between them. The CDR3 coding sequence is TGTGCCTGGAGTTCCAGGGCGGCTAATGAAAAACTGTTTTTT. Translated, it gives CAWSSRAANEKLFF.

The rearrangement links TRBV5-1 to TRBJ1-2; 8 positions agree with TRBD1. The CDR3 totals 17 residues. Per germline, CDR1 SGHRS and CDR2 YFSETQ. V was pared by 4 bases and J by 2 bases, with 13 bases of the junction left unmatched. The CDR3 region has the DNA TGCGCCAGCAGCCCACGACAGGCAGGGGGCGGAAACTATGGCTACACCTTC. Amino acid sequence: CASSPRQAGGGNYGYTF.

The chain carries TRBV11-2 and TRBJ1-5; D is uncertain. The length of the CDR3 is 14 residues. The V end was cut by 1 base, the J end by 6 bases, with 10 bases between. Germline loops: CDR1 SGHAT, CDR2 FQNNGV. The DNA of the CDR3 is TGTGCCAGCAGCTTAGTCCGGGATCCTCAGCCCCAGCATTTT. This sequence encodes CASSLVRDPQPQHF.

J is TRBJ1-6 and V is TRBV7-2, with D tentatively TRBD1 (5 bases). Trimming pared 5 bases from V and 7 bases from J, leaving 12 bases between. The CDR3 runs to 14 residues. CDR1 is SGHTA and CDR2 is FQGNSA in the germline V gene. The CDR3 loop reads CASSPGLANSPLHF. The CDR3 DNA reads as TGTGCCAGCAGCCCAGGGTTGGCGAATTCACCCCTCCACTTT.

CDR3 sequence reads: CASSLGFSGYEQYF. The CDR3, as DNA: TGCGCCAGCAGCTTGGGGTTTTCGGGCTACGAGCAGTACTTC. The V call is TRBV5-1, the J call TRBJ2-7; D not resolved. Germline V gene data show CDR1 as SGHRS and CDR2 as YFSETQ. V was cut by 0 bases and J by 3 bases, with 10 bases left in between. This CDR3 spans 14 amino acids.

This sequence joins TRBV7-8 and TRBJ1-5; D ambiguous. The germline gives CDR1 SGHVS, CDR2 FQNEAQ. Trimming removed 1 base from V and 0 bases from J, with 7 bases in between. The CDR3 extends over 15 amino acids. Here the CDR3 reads CASSLDSYSNQPQHF. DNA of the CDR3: TGTGCCAGCAGCTTAGACAGCTATAGCAATCAGCCCCAGCATTTT.

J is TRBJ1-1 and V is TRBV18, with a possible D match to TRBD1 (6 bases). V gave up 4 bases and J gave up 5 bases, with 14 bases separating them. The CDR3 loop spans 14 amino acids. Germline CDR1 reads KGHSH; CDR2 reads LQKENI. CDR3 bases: TGTGCCAGCTCACAGCCAGGGGTGGTGACTGAAGCTTTCTTT. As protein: CASSQPGVVTEAFF.

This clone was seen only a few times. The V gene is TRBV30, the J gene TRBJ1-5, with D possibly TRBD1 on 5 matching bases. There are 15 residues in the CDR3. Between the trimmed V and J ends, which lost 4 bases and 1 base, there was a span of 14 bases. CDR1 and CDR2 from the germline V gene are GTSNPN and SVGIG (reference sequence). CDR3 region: CAWKSTGGSNQPQHF. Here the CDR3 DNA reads TGTGCCTGGAAGAGCACAGGAGGGAGCAATCAGCCCCAGCATTTT.

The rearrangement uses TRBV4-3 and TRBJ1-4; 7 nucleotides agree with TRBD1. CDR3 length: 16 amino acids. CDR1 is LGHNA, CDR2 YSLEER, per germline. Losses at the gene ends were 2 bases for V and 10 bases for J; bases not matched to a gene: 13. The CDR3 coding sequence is TGCGCCAGCAGCCAAAGCTACCAGGGGGTTATAGGAAAACTGTTTTTT. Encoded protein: CASSQSYQGVIGKLFF.

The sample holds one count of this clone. CDR3 sequence: CASSLRQGRNQETQYF. The CDR3 DNA is TGTGCCAGCAGCCTACGACAGGGGAGGAACCAAGAGACCCAGTACTTC. The J gene is TRBJ2-5, the V gene TRBV7-2; 8 positions match TRBD1. J was trimmed by 0 bases and V by 5 bases; bases with no gene match: 8. There are 16 residues in the CDR3. Germline CDR1 is SGHTA and CDR2 is FQGNSA.

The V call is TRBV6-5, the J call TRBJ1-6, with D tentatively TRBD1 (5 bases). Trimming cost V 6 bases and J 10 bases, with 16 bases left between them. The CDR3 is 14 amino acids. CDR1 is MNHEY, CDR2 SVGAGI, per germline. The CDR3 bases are TGTGCCAGCAGCCTACTGGGGGGAAACTCACCCCTCCACTTT. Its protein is CASSLLGGNSPLHF.

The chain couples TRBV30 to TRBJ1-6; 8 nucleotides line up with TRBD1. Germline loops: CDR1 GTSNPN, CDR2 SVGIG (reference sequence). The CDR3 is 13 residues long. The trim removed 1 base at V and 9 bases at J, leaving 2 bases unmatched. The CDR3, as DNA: TGTGCCTGGAGTGGCAGGGGGCTTTCACCCCTCCACTTT. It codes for CAWSGRGLSPLHF.

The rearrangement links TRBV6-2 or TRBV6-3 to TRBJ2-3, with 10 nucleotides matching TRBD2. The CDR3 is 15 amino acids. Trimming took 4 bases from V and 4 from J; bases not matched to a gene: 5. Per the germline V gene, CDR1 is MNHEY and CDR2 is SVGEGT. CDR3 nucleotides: TGTGCCAGCAGTTCTCAAGCGGGAGGGGCAGATACGCAGTATTTT. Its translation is CASSSQAGGADTQYF.

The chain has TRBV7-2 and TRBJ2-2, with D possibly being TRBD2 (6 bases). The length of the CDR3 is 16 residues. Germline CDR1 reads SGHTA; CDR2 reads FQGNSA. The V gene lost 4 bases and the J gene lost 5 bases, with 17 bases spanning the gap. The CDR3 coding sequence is TGTGCCAGCAGCTCGGGAGCCAGGGTAGTGACCGGGGAGCTGTTTTTT. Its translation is CASSSGARVVTGELFF. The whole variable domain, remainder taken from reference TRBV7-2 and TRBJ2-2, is GAGVSQSPSNKVTEKGKDVELRCDPISGHTALYWYRQSLGQGLEFLIYFQGNSAPDKSGLPSDRFSAERTGGSVSTLTIQRTQQEDSAVYLCASSSGARVVTGELFFGEGSRLTVL.

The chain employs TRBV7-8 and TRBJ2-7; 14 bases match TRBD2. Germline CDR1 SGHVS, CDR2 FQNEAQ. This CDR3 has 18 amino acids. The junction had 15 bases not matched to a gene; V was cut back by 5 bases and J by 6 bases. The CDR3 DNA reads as TGTGCCAGCAGCCCAAGGACTAGCGGGGGGACGAGGAATGGCGAGCAGTACTTC. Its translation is CASSPRTSGGTRNGEQYF.

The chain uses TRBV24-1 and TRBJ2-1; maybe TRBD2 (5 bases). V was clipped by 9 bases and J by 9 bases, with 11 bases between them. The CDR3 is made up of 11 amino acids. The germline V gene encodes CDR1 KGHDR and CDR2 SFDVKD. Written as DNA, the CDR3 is TGTGCCACCGTGAGGGCGGGTGAGCAGTTCTTC. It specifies CATVRAGEQFF.

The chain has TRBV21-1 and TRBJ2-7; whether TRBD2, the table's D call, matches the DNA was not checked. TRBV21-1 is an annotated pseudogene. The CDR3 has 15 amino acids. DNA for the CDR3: TGTGCCAGCCTTGACTCTAGCGGGAGTTTCTACGAGCAGTACTTC. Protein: CASLDSSGSFYEQYF.

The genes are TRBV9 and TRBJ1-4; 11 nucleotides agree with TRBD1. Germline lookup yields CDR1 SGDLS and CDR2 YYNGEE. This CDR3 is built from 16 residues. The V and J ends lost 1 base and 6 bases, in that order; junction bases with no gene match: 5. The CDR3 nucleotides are TGTGCCAGCAGCGTACTTCCGGGACAGGGGGATGAAAAACTGTTTTTT. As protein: CASSVLPGQGDEKLFF.

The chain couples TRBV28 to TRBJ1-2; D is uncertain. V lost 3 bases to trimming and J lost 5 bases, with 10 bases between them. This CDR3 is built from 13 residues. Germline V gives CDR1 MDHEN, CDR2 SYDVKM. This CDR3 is CASSLGREYGYTF. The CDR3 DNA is TGTGCCAGCAGTTTGGGCCGGGAATATGGCTACACCTTC.

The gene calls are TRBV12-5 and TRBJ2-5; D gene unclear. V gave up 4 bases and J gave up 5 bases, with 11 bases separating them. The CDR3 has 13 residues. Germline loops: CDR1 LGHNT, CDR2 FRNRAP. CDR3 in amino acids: CASGSRLHETQYF. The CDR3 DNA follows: TGTGCTAGTGGTTCGCGCCTCCATGAGACCCAGTACTTC.

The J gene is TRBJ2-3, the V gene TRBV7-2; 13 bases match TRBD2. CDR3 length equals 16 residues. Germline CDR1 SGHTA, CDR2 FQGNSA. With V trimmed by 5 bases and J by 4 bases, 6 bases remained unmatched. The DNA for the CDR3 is TGTGCCAGCAGCCCGGGACTAGCGGGACGGGCAGATACGCAGTATTTT. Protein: CASSPGLAGRADTQYF.

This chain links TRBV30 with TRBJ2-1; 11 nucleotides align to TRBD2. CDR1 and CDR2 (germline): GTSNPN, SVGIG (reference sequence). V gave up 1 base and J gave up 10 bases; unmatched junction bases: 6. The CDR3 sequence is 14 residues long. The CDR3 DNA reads TGTGCCTGGAGTGAGGTAGCGGGAGGGCGGGAGCAGTTCTTC. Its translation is CAWSEVAGGREQFF.